Shown below are 28 T cell receptor beta chains from a single sample sequenced in a study of blood T cell repertoires in COVID-19 (dated by TCRdb to the early 2020s). Library preparation was by the immunoSEQ multiplex PCR assay. TCRdb obtained this table from immuneACCESS and retained in-frame rearrangements with V and J assigned. These tables miss some clones; where compared with another copy, unresolved V genes account for less than half of the shortfall, and the remainder is unexplained. Across this sample there are over 200,000 clones, with about 90% seen only once. Jointly, the top ten make up under 2.5% of the sample. Sequenced: peripheral blood. These receptors all come from a man aged 40-49 years with active or convalescent COVID-19.

V is TRBV27 and J is TRBJ2-1; 10 nucleotides align to TRBD2. CDR3 length: 15 residues. V shed 6 bases and J 5 bases; nucleotides not matched to a gene: 7. Germline V gives CDR1 MNHEY, CDR2 SMNVEV (reference sequence). CDR3 bases: TGTGCCAGCAGGATACAGCGGGGGGGGAACAATGAGCAGTTCTTC. It specifies CASRIQRGGNNEQFF.

The chain is built from TRBV28 and TRBJ1-2, with TRBD1 matching 9 bases. From germline, CDR1 is MDHEN and CDR2 SYDVKM. This CDR3 is built from 16 residues. After removal of 5 bases from V and 4 bases from J, the junction contained 11 bases not matched to a gene. The chain's CDR3 is CASSPEGGTGLYGYTF. CDR3 coding DNA: TGTGCCAGCAGTCCAGAAGGGGGGACAGGGCTCTATGGCTACACCTTC.

This clone was detected once. CDR3 DNA: TGTGCCAGCAGTGAGGGCAGGGTGGCCACTGAAGCTTTCTTT. As protein: CASSEGRVATEAFF. This rearrangement joins TRBV6-1 to TRBJ1-1; tentative D call: TRBD1 (5 bases). The CDR3 length is 14 residues. The V end lost 3 bases, the J end lost 4 bases, and 12 bases lay between the germline ends. CDR1 is MNHNS, CDR2 SASEGT, per germline.

The chain links TRBV9 to TRBJ1-3, with D perhaps TRBD1 (6 bases). With 3 bases removed from V and 4 bases from J, the gap between germline ends came to 26 bases. This CDR3 region has 19 residues. Germline V gene lookup returns CDR1 SGDLS and CDR2 YYNGEE. The CDR3 DNA sequence: TGTGCCAGCAGCGCAAGATCGAACCCGGGACAAATCTCCGGAAACACCATATATTTT. Protein product: CASSARSNPGQISGNTIYF.

In its sample, this clone was seen once. CDR3 bases: TGTGCCAGCAGAGCCCAGGGCAACACTGAAGCTTTCTTT. Translated: CASRAQGNTEAFF. The rearrangement links TRBV2 to TRBJ1-1; possibly TRBD1 for D (5 bases). Germline CDR1 and CDR2: SNHLY and FYNNEI. Trimming pared 6 bases from V and 2 bases from J, leaving 10 bases between. CDR3 length: 13 amino acids.

The gene calls are TRBV11-2 and TRBJ1-2; D unresolved. The germline CDR1 and CDR2 sequences are SGHAT and FQNNGV. V lost 3 bases and J lost 8, with 16 bases in between. This CDR3 has 14 amino acids. Here the CDR3 DNA reads TGTGCCAGCAGCTTGACGGCGGGGATTTGGGGCTACACCTTC. Its translation: CASSLTAGIWGYTF.

This sequence joins TRBV21-1 and TRBJ1-1. TRBV21-1 is noted as a pseudogene. The CDR3 is 12 amino acids. The CDR3 protein is CASSPLGSEAFF. The CDR3 region has the DNA TGTGCCAGCAGCCCACTGGGGAGCGAAGCTTTCTTT.

This chain connects TRBV7-8 to TRBJ1-4, with D maybe TRBD1 (6 bases). V was clipped by 5 bases and J by 8 bases, with 9 bases between them. From germline, CDR1 is SGHVS and CDR2 FQNEAQ. The CDR3 runs to 12 residues. The CDR3 sequence is CASSHREEKLFF. The DNA of the CDR3 is TGTGCCAGCAGCCACAGGGAAGAAAAACTGTTTTTT.

This chain uses TRBV19 with TRBJ2-1, with a possible D match to TRBD2 (6 bases). Trimming shortened V by 5 bases and J by 7 bases, and 18 bases separated the two germline ends. Germline CDR1 reads LNHDA; CDR2 reads SQIVND (reference sequence). The CDR3 has 15 amino acids. The CDR3 nucleotides are TGTGCCAGTAGTTCGGGACTGGGGTTCTCGAATGAGCAGTTCTTC. Translation: CASSSGLGFSNEQFF.

V gene TRBV6-6 combines with J gene TRBJ2-3; a weak D match, TRBD2 (5 bases). The germline CDR1 and CDR2 sequences are MNHNY and SVGAGI (reference sequence). V dropped 6 bases and J dropped 1 base, with 14 bases sitting between them. This CDR3 comprises 15 residues. The DNA for the CDR3 is TGTGCCAGCAGAGAAGAGGGTGAGGGCACAGATACGCAGTATTTT. Translation: CASREEGEGTDTQYF.

This sequence joins TRBV27 and TRBJ2-2; D ambiguous. From germline, CDR1 is MNHEY and CDR2 SMNVEV (reference sequence). V lost 3 bases and J 6 bases, leaving 11 bases between the germline ends. CDR3 size: 14 residues. DNA of the CDR3: TGTGCCAGCAGTTTCGTCGGTATCGCCGGGGAGCTGTTTTTT. Its protein is CASSFVGIAGELFF.

The rearrangement links TRBV15 to TRBJ1-1, with D perhaps matching TRBD1 (6 bases). The V gene's germline CDR1 is LNHNV and CDR2 YYDKDF (reference sequence). The V gene lost 5 bases and the J gene lost 5 bases, with 21 bases spanning the gap. The CDR3 length is 16 residues. The CDR3 protein is CATSGGRGGTRTEAFF. Written as DNA, the CDR3 is TGTGCCACCAGCGGAGGGAGGGGGGGAACGAGAACTGAAGCTTTCTTT.

The V gene is TRBV18, the J gene TRBJ2-1, with D unclear. The CDR3 has 14 amino acids. Trimming cost V 6 bases and J 0 bases, with 9 bases left between them. Germline loops: CDR1 KGHSH, CDR2 LQKENI. The DNA for the CDR3 is TGTGCCAGCTCCGCCGCGCTCTCCTACAATGAGCAGTTCTTC. It codes for CASSAALSYNEQFF. Drawing the rest from reference TRBV18 and TRBJ2-1, the complete variable domain is NAGVMQNPRHLVRRRGQEARLRCSPMKGHSHVYWYRQLPEEGLKFMVYLQKENIIDESGMPKERFSAEFPKEGPSILRIQQVVRGDSAAYFCASSAALSYNEQFFGPGTRLTVL.

The genes are TRBV5-5 and TRBJ1-4; D is uncertain. V gave up 0 bases and J gave up 3 bases, with 9 bases separating them. Germline assignment: CDR1 SGHKS and CDR2 YYEKEE (reference sequence). The CDR3 has 15 amino acids. The CDR3 is CASSLDPGANEKLFF. CDR3 DNA: TGTGCCAGCAGCTTGGATCCGGGAGCTAATGAAAAACTGTTTTTT.

This chain uses TRBV30 with TRBJ1-4; D not resolved. This CDR3 spans 14 amino acids. Trimming left V 0 bases short and J 4 bases short, with 9 bases between. The germline V gene has CDR1 GTSNPN and CDR2 SVGIG (reference sequence). The CDR3 DNA reads TGTGCCTGGAGTGTTGGGCACCGTAATGAAAAACTGTTTTTT. It encodes CAWSVGHRNEKLFF. The complete variable domain, with remaining parts taken from reference TRBV30 and TRBJ1-4, reads SQTIHQWPATLVQPVGSPLSLECTVEGTSNPNLYWYRQAAGRGLQLLFYSVGIGQISSEVPQNLSASRPQDRQFILSSKKLLLSDSGFYLCAWSVGHRNEKLFFGSGTQLSVL.

The chain recombines TRBV30 with TRBJ2-3, with a weak D call TRBD2 (6 bases). Germline lookup yields CDR1 GTSNPN and CDR2 SVGIG (reference sequence). CDR3 length: 16 amino acids. Trimming took 0 bases from V and 1 from J, leaving 14 bases between them. Here the CDR3 reads CAWSVIGGARTDTQYF. CDR3 DNA sequence: TGTGCCTGGAGTGTAATAGGAGGGGCGCGCACAGATACGCAGTATTTT.

The genes are TRBV11-2 and TRBJ2-3, with 13 positions matching TRBD2. The V gene's germline CDR1 is SGHAT and CDR2 FQNNGV. The V segment lost 4 bases and the J segment 3 bases; nucleotides outside the gene matches: 7. There are 17 residues in the CDR3. The chain's CDR3 is CASSSGLAGVWTDTQYF. The DNA for the CDR3 is TGTGCCAGCAGCTCCGGACTAGCGGGAGTATGGACAGATACGCAGTATTTT.

This chain connects TRBV19 to TRBJ1-5; D is ambiguous. The CDR3 has 13 residues. V gave up 7 bases and J gave up 6 bases, with 13 bases separating them. Germline-derived CDR1 and CDR2 are LNHDA and SQIVND (reference sequence). This CDR3 is CASTGRGFQPQHF. The CDR3 DNA is TGTGCCAGTACCGGGCGGGGTTTTCAGCCCCAGCATTTT.

The genes are TRBV28 and TRBJ1-3, with a tentative D call TRBD1 (5 bases). V was shortened by 2 bases and J by 3 bases, with 17 bases between the two germline ends. The CDR3 contains 17 residues. The germline V gene has CDR1 MDHEN and CDR2 SYDVKM. CDR3 amino acids: CASSLIWRGDLGNTIYF. In nucleotides, the CDR3 is TGTGCCAGCAGTTTAATTTGGCGGGGGGACCTTGGAAACACCATATATTTT.

This clone was counted a single time. V is TRBV29-1 and J is TRBJ2-1; D is perhaps TRBD2 (7 bases). Between the trimmed V and J ends, which lost 3 bases and 0 bases, there was a span of 12 bases. The CDR3 loop spans 15 amino acids. Germline V gene lookup returns CDR1 SQVTM and CDR2 ANQGSEA. CDR3 DNA: TGCAGCGTTGACGAGGGGGGGGACTCCTACAATGAGCAGTTCTTC. It yields the protein CSVDEGGDSYNEQFF.

The chain employs TRBV29-1 and TRBJ1-1, with D tentatively TRBD1 (6 bases). V dropped 5 bases and J dropped 0 bases, with 13 bases sitting between them. The CDR3 is 14 amino acids. Germline CDR1 SQVTM, CDR2 ANQGSEA. The CDR3 protein is CSVLKDSLNTEAFF. CDR3 coding DNA: TGCAGCGTTCTGAAGGACAGTTTGAACACTGAAGCTTTCTTT.

This chain connects TRBV12-5 to TRBJ1-2; 9 bases are shared with TRBD1. With 5 bases clipped from V and 6 bases from J, the junction kept 4 bases outside the gene matches. The germline V gene encodes CDR1 LGHNT and CDR2 FRNRAP. There are 13 residues in the CDR3. The CDR3: CASGQDRGNGYTF. In DNA form, the CDR3 reads TGTGCTAGTGGTCAAGACAGGGGGAATGGCTACACCTTC.

CDR3: CASSWLGRNTEAFF. The CDR3 bases are TGTGCCAGCAGTTGGTTAGGGAGGAATACTGAAGCTTTCTTT. The rearrangement joins TRBV27 to TRBJ1-1; D unresolved. V was trimmed by 4 bases and J by 5 bases, leaving 14 bases between them. The CDR3 has 14 amino acids. Germline loops: CDR1 MNHEY, CDR2 SMNVEV (reference sequence).

The V and J genes are TRBV5-1 and TRBJ2-7; D remains unclear. From germline, CDR1 is SGHRS and CDR2 YFSETQ. Trimming shortened V by 0 bases and J by 6 bases, and 16 bases separated the two germline ends. The CDR3 totals 15 residues. This CDR3 reads CASSLVAGPESEQYF. DNA of the CDR3: TGCGCCAGCAGCTTGGTGGCAGGCCCCGAGAGCGAGCAGTACTTC. Full variable domain (remainder filled in from reference TRBV5-1 and TRBJ2-7): KAGVTQTPRYLIKTRGQQVTLSCSPISGHRSVSWYQQTPGQGLQFLFEYFSETQRNKGNFPGRFSGRQFSNSRSEMNVSTLELGDSALYLCASSLVAGPESEQYFGPGTRLTVT.

The rearrangement links TRBV30 to TRBJ1-5; D is perhaps TRBD1 (6 bases). Germline V gives CDR1 GTSNPN, CDR2 SVGIG (reference sequence). The CDR3 contains 17 residues. The V end lost 0 bases, the J end lost 0 bases, and 15 bases lay between the germline ends. The CDR3 region is CAWSVSYREYSNQPQHF. The CDR3 DNA sequence: TGTGCCTGGAGTGTAAGCTACAGGGAGTATAGCAATCAGCCCCAGCATTTT. Complete variable domain (other parts from reference TRBV30 and TRBJ1-5): SQTIHQWPATLVQPVGSPLSLECTVEGTSNPNLYWYRQAAGRGLQLLFYSVGIGQISSEVPQNLSASRPQDRQFILSSKKLLLSDSGFYLCAWSVSYREYSNQPQHFGDGTRLSIL.

The chain uses TRBV4-2 and TRBJ2-2, with TRBD1 matching over 11 bases. Germline loops: CDR1 LGHNA, CDR2 YNFKEQ. The CDR3 is 17 residues long. The J segment lost 5 bases and the V segment lost 2 bases, leaving 7 bases of the junction unmatched. CDR3 DNA sequence: TGTGCCAGCAGCCAACCTTTGGACAGGGGGCGAACCGGGGAGCTGTTTTTT. This translates into CASSQPLDRGRTGELFF.

In its sample, this clone was seen a few times. V gene TRBV27 combines with J gene TRBJ2-4; 16 nucleotides match TRBD2. Trimming removed 5 bases from V and 8 bases from J; junction bases left unmatched: 12. This CDR3 is 18 amino acids long. Per germline, CDR1 MNHEY and CDR2 SMNVEV (reference sequence). The DNA for the CDR3 is TGTGCCAGCAGTCCCCGGCCGGGACTAGCGGGGGGGACTGACATTCAGTACTTC. Translated: CASSPRPGLAGGTDIQYF.

The chain joins TRBV5-1 to TRBJ2-5; 12 bases align to TRBD2. From germline, CDR1 is SGHRS and CDR2 YFSETQ. After removal of 4 bases from V and 2 bases from J, the junction contained 6 bases not matched to a gene. The CDR3 runs to 16 residues. CDR3 coding DNA: TGCGCCAGCAGCGAGGGACTAGCGGGTTCACAAGAGACCCAGTACTTC. The encoded protein is CASSEGLAGSQETQYF.